These T cell receptor beta chains were read from a single sample in a study of cytomegalovirus exposure and HLA in healthy donors. This table comes from immunoSEQ multiplex PCR, and its TCRdb copy is limited to in-frame clones, with some not included. Among 150,000 to 200,000 clones listed, 79% were seen once. Sequenced sample: PBMCs. These receptors were obtained from a woman in her 50s in good health and CMV-seronegative. Each CDR3 is given with its conserved first and last residue. A D gene is named only where the DNA matches it firmly. The size entry is marked missing in some rows and otherwise reads once, few, many or a size class.

>-|TRBJ1-1|TRBV27|few|16
CASSLSHRAWNTEAFF
TGTGCCAGCAGTTTATCTCACAGGGCCTGGAACACTGAAGCTTTCTTT
>-|TRBJ1-3|TRBV30|-|12
CAWKLGGNTIYF
TGTGCCTGGAAACTAGGTGGAAACACCATATATTTT
>TRBD1|TRBJ1-4|TRBV2|-|18
CASSSDRGRGTTNEKLFF
TGTGCCAGCAGCTCCGACAGGGGGCGAGGGACAACTAATGAAAAACTGTTTTTT
>TRBD1|TRBJ2-7|TRBV19|-|17
CASSMTRDRVFPDEQYF
TGTGCCAGTAGTATGACCCGGGACAGGGTCTTTCCGGACGAGCAGTACTTC
>-|TRBJ2-5|TRBV21-1|few|16
CASSKIFWQGQETQYF
TGTGCCAGCAGCAAAATCTTCTGGCAGGGGCAAGAGACCCAGTACTTC
>-|TRBJ1-4|TRBV19|-|15
CASKNLRRANEKLFF
TGTGCCAGTAAAAACCTCCGCCGGGCTAATGAAAAACTGTTTTTT
>-|TRBJ2-7|TRBV27|-|13
CASSPRASYEQYF
TGTGCCAGCAGTCCCAGGGCCTCCTACGAGCAGTACTTC
>TRBD1|TRBJ1-1|TRBV19|-|15
CASSRAGGMNTEAFF
TGTGCCAGTAGTAGGGCAGGGGGCATGAACACTGAAGCTTTCTTT
>TRBD2|TRBJ2-1|TRBV2|-|17
CASSESPLRGRGHEQFF
TGTGCCAGCAGTGAAAGTCCTTTACGGGGGAGGGGCCATGAGCAGTTCTTC
>-|TRBJ1-1|TRBV28|once|12
CASSLGHLEAFF
TGTGCCAGCAGTTTAGGGCACCTTGAAGCTTTCTTT
>TRBD1|TRBJ2-7|TRBV10-3|-|16
CAISERGDRVTYEQYF
TGTGCCATCAGTGAGCGGGGAGACAGGGTAACCTACGAGCAGTACTTC
>-|TRBJ1-1|TRBV19|-|12
CASRNVSTEAFF
TGTGCCAGTCGAAACGTGAGTACTGAAGCTTTCTTT
>TRBD2|TRBJ2-3|TRBV28|-|15
CASSFTSVGPDTQYF
TGTGCCAGCAGTTTTACTAGCGTGGGCCCAGATACGCAGTATTTT
>-|TRBJ1-3|TRBV6-5|-|15
CASSYSRVSGNTIYF
TGTGCCAGCAGTTATAGCCGGGTCTCTGGAAACACCATATATTTT
>TRBD1|TRBJ1-2|TRBV7-8|-|17
CASSLEFGTVVNYGYTF
TGTGCCAGCAGCTTAGAATTCGGGACAGTGGTTAACTATGGCTACACCTTC
>TRBD1|TRBJ1-1|TRBV11-2|-|12
CASSLGTGITFF
TGTGCCAGCAGCTTAGGGACAGGGATAACTTTCTTT
>-|TRBJ2-3|TRBV7-2|-|14
CASSLEGRADTQYF
TGTGCCAGCAGTTTGGAGGGCCGCGCAGATACGCAGTATTTT
>-|TRBJ1-1|TRBV18|-|13
CASSRDSNTEAFF
TGTGCCAGCTCAAGAGATTCGAACACTGAAGCTTTCTTT